This TCR beta chain was documented in a study of cytomegalovirus exposure and HLA in healthy donors. Overall study results and limits: Analysis was carried out at a later point, and it linked a missense DCLRE1C variant to TCR beta V- and J-gene trimming.

Primers: 60 Vbeta forward and 13 Jbeta reverse. Some clones are missing from TCRdb's copy, which holds only in-frame ones; the method was immunoSEQ multiplex PCR. Of 150,000 to 200,000 clones in the sample, about three quarters were seen once. Regarding this clone: No antigen is known for it.

Germline CDR1 MDHEN, CDR2 SYDVKM. V shed 4 bases and J shed 7 bases, with 13 bases lying between them. This CDR3 comprises 13 residues. Sequenced sample: PBMCs. This receptor was identified in a girl between 5 and 17 years old in good health and CMV-seronegative. V gene TRBV28 combines with J gene TRBJ1-1; perhaps TRBD1 as D (5 bases). CDR3 nucleotide sequence: TGTGCCAGCAGTTCGCAGGGCCATAATGAAGCTTTCTTT. Translating gives CASSSQGHNEAFF.